One sample yielded the 18 T cell receptor beta chains listed below, sequenced in a study of CD8 T cells in Susac syndrome. The RNA, about 0.5 to 1 ug, was put through reverse transcription using random hexamers. TCRdb recomputed calls from the immunoSEQ multiplex PCR reads with MiXCR, one row per CDR3 protein. Of approximately 120,000 distinct CDR3 sequences detected, around 94% appear once; the ten largest clones hold 0.085% to 0.09%. The sequencing input was CD4+ T cells from PBMCs. These receptor sequences come from a human donor in good health.

This chain uses TRBV3-1 with TRBJ2-2; D is unclear. In germline, CDR1 is LGHDT, CDR2 YNNKEL (reference sequence). Trimming stripped 3 bases from V and 1 base from J, with 9 bases between. This CDR3 is 15 amino acids long. The CDR3, as DNA: TGTGCCAGCAGCCACACAGCGAGGAACACCGGGGAGCTGTTTTTT. This codes for CASSHTARNTGELFF.

The chain employs TRBV29-1 and TRBJ1-1; TRBD1 agrees at 10 bases. J gave up 4 bases and V 3 bases, and 2 bases lay outside the gene matches. There are 13 residues in the CDR3. Germline V gene sequence: CDR1 SQVTM, CDR2 ANQGSEA. This CDR3 reads CSVEGQGFTEAFF. In DNA form, the CDR3 reads TGCAGCGTTGAGGGACAGGGGTTCACTGAAGCTTTCTTT.

The chain is built from TRBV29-1 and TRBJ1-4; D remains unclear. The CDR3 runs 14 residues. With 4 bases removed from V and 0 bases from J, the gap between germline ends came to 9 bases. Germline CDR1 SQVTM, CDR2 ANQGSEA. The CDR3 loop reads CSVGEGTTNEKLFF. DNA for the CDR3: TGCAGCGTTGGGGAGGGTACAACTAATGAAAAACTGTTTTTT.

V and J are TRBV3-1 and TRBJ1-3; D unclear. This CDR3 comprises 14 residues. V was cut by 4 bases and J by 2 bases, with 9 bases left in between. Per the germline V gene, CDR1 is LGHDT and CDR2 is YNNKEL (reference sequence). The CDR3 loop is CASSRGIPGNTIYF. In DNA form, the CDR3 reads TGTGCCAGCAGCCGAGGGATTCCTGGAAACACCATATATTTT.

A single count supports this clonotype. This sequence joins TRBV9 and TRBJ2-7; D is undetermined. V shed 3 bases and J shed 6 bases, with 13 bases lying between them. Germline-derived CDR1 and CDR2 are SGDLS and YYNGEE. The CDR3 length is 13 residues. The CDR3 reads CASSAGFLAEQYF. DNA for the CDR3: TGTGCCAGCAGCGCTGGGTTTCTGGCCGAGCAGTACTTC.

The chain couples TRBV20-1 to TRBJ1-5; TRBD1 aligns across 7 bases. Germline V gene lookup returns CDR1 DFQATT and CDR2 SNEGSKA (reference sequence). V dropped 4 bases and J dropped 6; count of bases not matched to a gene: 6. This CDR3 has 13 amino acids. The CDR3 nucleotides are TGCAGTGCTAAACCAGGGGGGGGTCAGCCCCAGCATTTT. Protein product: CSAKPGGGQPQHF.

Comments on this clonotype: Its ends do not fully match the called genes, so a read error is possible. The chain employs TRBV7-7 and TRBJ2-3; D is ambiguous. Germline CDR1 reads SSHAT; CDR2 reads FNYEAQ (reference sequence). This CDR3 region has 13 residues. The CDR3 DNA is TGTGCTAGCAGCCTTTACACCACAGATACGCAGTATTTT. Amino acids: CASSLYTTDTQYF.

Turning to this clonotype: The junction differs from germline at one of its ends, possibly a read error. V usage is TRBV7-7 and J usage is TRBJ2-1; 7 bases match TRBD1. This CDR3 has 14 amino acids. Germline assignment: CDR1 SSHAT and CDR2 FNYEAQ (reference sequence). The CDR3 DNA reads as TGTGCTAGCAGCCAGGGGACAGCTTACAATGAGCAGTTCTTC. It specifies CASSQGTAYNEQFF.

The chain joins TRBV6-1 to TRBJ2-1; 12 bases line up with TRBD2. The CDR3 runs to 16 residues. The germline V gene has CDR1 MNHNS and CDR2 SASEGT. J gave up 9 bases and V 6 bases, and 12 bases lay outside the gene matches. The CDR3 loop is CASRSPLAGGSSEQFF. The DNA for the CDR3 is TGTGCCAGCAGAAGCCCACTAGCGGGAGGAAGTAGTGAGCAGTTCTTC.

The chain combines TRBV12-3 or TRBV12-4 with TRBJ1-2; no definite D call. V was shortened by 6 bases and J by 3 bases, with 11 bases between the two germline ends. The CDR3 length is 13 residues. The CDR3 DNA sequence: TGTGCCAGCAGCCTGGGCTATCACTATGGCTACACCTTC. Translating it yields CASSLGYHYGYTF.

CDR3 amino acids: CASSQNFPLIATNEKLFF. The CDR3 coding sequence is TGCGCCAGCAGCCAAAATTTCCCATTAATTGCAACTAATGAAAAACTGTTTTTT. The rearrangement uses TRBV4-1 and TRBJ1-4; no definite D call. CDR3 length: 18 residues. Trimming removed 2 bases at V and 0 bases at J, with 16 bases between. Germline CDR1 MGHRA, CDR2 YSYEKL.

DNA for the CDR3: TGTGCCAGCAGCCAAGGACGCGGGAGGGACACCGGGGAGCTGTTTTTT. It translates to CASSQGRGRDTGELFF. The chain couples TRBV5-4 to TRBJ2-2; 9 bases are a match to TRBD2. Looked up from germline, CDR1 is SGHNT and CDR2 is YYREEE (reference sequence). This CDR3 spans 16 amino acids. The trim removed 4 bases at V and 3 bases at J, leaving 7 bases unmatched.

This chain connects TRBV5-1 to TRBJ2-1, with a tentative D call TRBD2 (7 bases). Trimming took 3 bases from V and 7 from J, leaving 20 bases between them. CDR1 is SGHRS, CDR2 YFSETQ, per germline. CDR3 size: 16 residues. The CDR3 reads CASSWGRGAGGNEQFF. CDR3 nucleotides: TGCGCCAGCAGCTGGGGACGGGGGGCCGGGGGAAATGAGCAGTTCTTC.

This clonotype was detected once. The chain couples TRBV4-3 to TRBJ2-6, with D unresolved. Germline CDR1 is LGHNA and CDR2 is YSLEER. The V gene lost 0 bases and the J gene lost 0 bases, with 9 bases spanning the gap. The CDR3 spans 17 residues. DNA of the CDR3: TGCGCCAGCAGCCAAGAAACCCACCTCTCTGGGGCCAACGTCCTGACTTTC. Its protein is CASSQETHLSGANVLTF.

Comment on this clonotype: A read error may account for a junction end that differs from germline. The CDR3 spells CASSLSSGSLGELFF. The CDR3 DNA reads TGTGCTAGCAGCCTGTCGAGCGGGAGCTTAGGGGAGCTGTTTTTT. V and J are TRBV7-7 and TRBJ2-2, with 8 bases matching TRBD2. CDR1 is SSHAT and CDR2 is FNYEAQ in the germline V gene (reference sequence). This CDR3 spans 15 amino acids. Together with reference TRBV7-7 and TRBJ2-2, the CDR3 gives the full variable domain: GAGVSQSPRYKVTKRGQDVTLRCDPISSHATLYWYQQALGQGPEFLTYFNYEAQPDKSGLPSDRFSAERPEGSISTLTIQRTEQRDSAMYRCASSLSSGSLGELFFGEGSRLTVL.

This clonotype was detected a few times. The V call is TRBV7-2, the J call TRBJ2-6; D might be TRBD2 (6 bases). There are 15 residues in the CDR3. Trimming removed 5 bases at V and 1 base at J, with 9 bases between. In germline, CDR1 is SGHTA, CDR2 FQGNSA. The CDR3 DNA reads TGTGCCAGCAGCCGTGGGGGGTCTGGGGCCAACGTCCTGACTTTC. This sequence encodes CASSRGGSGANVLTF.

The J gene is TRBJ2-3, the V gene TRBV12-3 or TRBV12-4; 8 bases are shared with TRBD1. V shed 6 bases and J 8 bases; nucleotides not matched to a gene: 10. This CDR3 has 14 amino acids. CDR3 DNA sequence: TGTGCCAGCAGCCTGGGACAGGCCTCGGGTACGCAGTATTTT. Its protein product is CASSLGQASGTQYF.

The chain employs TRBV20-1 and TRBJ1-1; 8 bases are shared with TRBD1. The ends lost 4 bases at V and 4 bases at J; junction bases unmatched: 2. Germline CDR1 reads DFQATT; CDR2 reads SNEGSKA (reference sequence). The CDR3 contains 12 residues. The CDR3 DNA reads as TGCAGTGCTACCAGGGGGCGCACTGAAGCTTTCTTT. Translating gives CSATRGRTEAFF.